This T cell receptor (beta chain) was sequenced for a study of neurological immune-mediated disorders. Study as a whole: About 90% of the roughly 34 multiple sclerosis patients had relapsing-remitting disease; 3 had secondary progressive. General study findings and limits: One cluster of related CDR3 sequences contained, by phylogenetic grouping, the repertoires of 18 of 34 multiple sclerosis patients and formed a possible signature.

This clonotype has at least ten counts. What it binds is not known. 5'RACE with 10-nucleotide random UMIs produced the cDNA. TCRdb reprocessed the 5' RACE reads via MiXCR and lists one record per CDR3 protein. The sample has about 52,000 distinct CDR3 sequences, 3% to 4.5% seen once. There are 14 residues in the CDR3. From germline, CDR1 is SGHDN and CDR2 FVKESK. V was shortened by 0 bases and J by 4 bases, with 9 bases between the two germline ends. This clonotype originated in a man aged 55 to 69 with multiple sclerosis. The sample taken for sequencing was PBMCs. The chain links TRBV14 to TRBJ1-2; D call uncertain. The CDR3 DNA reads TGTGCCAGCAGCCAAGATAGGACGTTCTATGGCTACACCTTC. Translating gives CASSQDRTFYGYTF.